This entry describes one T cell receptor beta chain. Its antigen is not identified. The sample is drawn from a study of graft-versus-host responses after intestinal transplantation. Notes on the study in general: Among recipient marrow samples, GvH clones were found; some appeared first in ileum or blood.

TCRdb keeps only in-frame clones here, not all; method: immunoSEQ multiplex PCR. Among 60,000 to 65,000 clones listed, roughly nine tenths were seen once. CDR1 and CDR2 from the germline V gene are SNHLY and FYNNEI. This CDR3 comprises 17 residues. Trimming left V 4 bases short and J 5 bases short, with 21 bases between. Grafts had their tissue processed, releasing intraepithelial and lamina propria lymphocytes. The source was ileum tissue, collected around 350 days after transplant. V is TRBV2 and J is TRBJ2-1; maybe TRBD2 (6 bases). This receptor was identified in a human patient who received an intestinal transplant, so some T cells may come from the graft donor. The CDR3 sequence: CASSVPLALLSHNEQFF. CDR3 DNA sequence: TGTGCCAGCAGTGTACCACTAGCCCTGTTGTCGCACAATGAGCAGTTCTTC.